This passage covers 28 T cell receptor beta chains from one sample sequenced in a study of cytomegalovirus exposure and HLA in healthy donors. 60 Vbeta and 13 Jbeta primers were used in PCR. Repertoires were generated with immunoSEQ multiplex PCR, while TCRdb's copy carries only in-frame clones and drops some. The table records some 80,000 clones, approximately 67% of them present only once. Sequences were obtained from PBMCs. These receptors were obtained from a male donor in good health and CMV-seropositive.

The genes are TRBV6-1 and TRBJ1-1, with 10 positions matching TRBD1. Germline-derived CDR1 and CDR2 are MNHNS and SASEGT. This CDR3 is 15 amino acids long. Unmatched junction bases numbered 9, after V lost 2 bases and J lost 9 bases. The CDR3 region has the DNA TGTGCCAGCAGTGAAAACGTCGGGACAGGGGATAAAGCTTTCTTT. This translates into CASSENVGTGDKAFF.

V gene TRBV30 combines with J gene TRBJ2-6, with 8 bases identical to TRBD1. In germline, CDR1 is GTSNPN, CDR2 SVGIG (reference sequence). Germline trimming cut 5 bases from V and 0 bases from J; bases unmatched to any gene: 3. The CDR3 spans 15 residues. CDR3 sequence reads: CAWQGAYSGANVLTF. The CDR3 DNA reads as TGTGCCTGGCAGGGGGCTTACTCTGGGGCCAACGTCCTGACTTTC.

The J gene is TRBJ1-1, the V gene TRBV18, with TRBD1 matching over 7 bases. The germline V gene has CDR1 KGHSH and CDR2 LQKENI. J was trimmed by 3 bases and V by 3 bases; bases with no gene match: 4. This CDR3 contains 14 residues. In nucleotides, the CDR3 is TGTGCCAGCTCACCCAGGGGGGTCGACACTGAAGCTTTCTTT. Translating gives CASSPRGVDTEAFF.

The V and J genes are TRBV21-1 and TRBJ2-7; no check of the table's D call, TRBD2, against the DNA was made. TRBV21-1 is assigned pseudogene status. The CDR3 length is 15 residues. CDR3 DNA sequence: TGTGCCAGCTTAAATGCCGGGAAGCTCTCCTACGAGCAGTACTTC. Residues: CASLNAGKLSYEQYF.

This rearrangement joins TRBV4-1 to TRBJ2-3; 13 nucleotides line up with TRBD2. The junction had 9 bases not matched to a gene; V was cut back by 0 bases and J by 3 bases. The germline gives CDR1 MGHRA, CDR2 YSYEKL. The CDR3 length is 19 residues. The chain's CDR3 is CASSQDRILAGGLTDTQYF. CDR3 sequence (DNA): TGCGCCAGCAGCCAAGATCGGATACTAGCGGGAGGGTTAACAGATACGCAGTATTTT.

This chain joins TRBV19 and TRBJ1-2; 9 positions agree with TRBD1. This CDR3 spans 15 amino acids. In germline, CDR1 is LNHDA, CDR2 SQIVND (reference sequence). The junction had 14 bases not matched to a gene; V was cut back by 7 bases and J by 8 bases. The CDR3 nucleotides read TGTGCCAGTACCCAAACAGGGGGCAGATTAGGAGGCTACACCTTC. It codes for CASTQTGGRLGGYTF.

The V and J genes are TRBV21-1 and TRBJ2-5; TRBD1, the table's D call, was not compared with the DNA. TRBV21-1 is designated a pseudogene. This CDR3 comprises 15 residues. CDR3 nucleotide sequence: TGTGCCGGTATTTGGAAGGGGGCCCCTCGAGAGACCCAGTACTTC. Translated, it gives CAGIWKGAPRETQYF.

This chain joins TRBV6-1 and TRBJ2-7; 12 bases match TRBD2. The CDR3 totals 17 residues. Per germline, CDR1 MNHNS and CDR2 SASEGT. V shed 0 bases, J shed 1 base, and the junction held 4 bases outside the gene matches. This chain's CDR3 is CASSEAAGLAGSYEQYF. As DNA, the CDR3 is TGTGCCAGCAGTGAAGCGGCTGGACTAGCGGGGTCCTACGAGCAGTACTTC.

The chain employs TRBV11-2 and TRBJ2-6, with D unresolved. This CDR3 has 16 residues. Germline V gene data show CDR1 as SGHAT and CDR2 as FQNNGV. Trimming took off 1 base at V and 0 bases at J, with 7 bases between the two ends. CDR3 nucleotides: TGTGCCAGCAGCTTAGTACAGACCTCTGGGGCCAACGTCCTGACTTTC. This codes for CASSLVQTSGANVLTF.

The chain has TRBV4-1 and TRBJ1-3; D not certain. Germline loops: CDR1 MGHRA, CDR2 YSYEKL. V was cut by 1 base and J by 0 bases, with 13 bases left in between. The CDR3 spans 17 residues. This CDR3 reads CASSQGGGRGSGNTIYF. The DNA for the CDR3 is TGCGCCAGCAGCCAAGGCGGCGGCCGCGGCTCTGGAAACACCATATATTTT.

The chain recombines TRBV15 with TRBJ2-3, with 8 bases identical to TRBD2. This CDR3 is built from 13 residues. CDR1 is LNHNV and CDR2 is YYDKDF in the germline V gene (reference sequence). V was pared by 10 bases and J by 3 bases, with 6 bases of the junction left unmatched. CDR3 region: CAIRGGGTDTQYF. The CDR3 region has the DNA TGTGCCATCCGGGGCGGGGGGACAGATACGCAGTATTTT.

This chain uses TRBV7-6 with TRBJ2-3; maybe TRBD2 (6 bases). This CDR3 is built from 15 residues. V lost 5 bases to trimming and J lost 0 bases, with 12 bases between them. The V gene's germline CDR1 is SGHVS and CDR2 FNYEAQ. In DNA, the CDR3 is TGTGCCAGCAGCCCCGGAGGGTTTAGCACAGATACGCAGTATTTT. This encodes CASSPGGFSTDTQYF.

This clone was seen a single time. The chain links TRBV2 to TRBJ2-2, with 10 bases lining up with TRBD2. The germline V gene encodes CDR1 SNHLY and CDR2 FYNNEI. With 10 bases clipped from V and 7 bases from J, the junction kept 12 bases outside the gene matches. The CDR3 runs 15 residues. CDR3 sequence: CAKQRLAGEVGELFF. The CDR3 DNA reads TGTGCCAAGCAGAGGCTAGCGGGGGAGGTCGGGGAGCTGTTTTTT.

The chain couples TRBV7-3 to TRBJ2-3; D perhaps matches TRBD1 (9 bases). The CDR3 has 20 residues. V lost 4 bases and J 2 bases, leaving 28 bases between the germline ends. Germline loops: CDR1 SGHTA, CDR2 FQGTGA. The CDR3 loop reads CASSSKVIRGGQGFTDTQYF. The CDR3 bases are TGTGCCAGCAGCTCCAAAGTGATTCGGGGGGGACAGGGATTCACAGATACGCAGTATTTT.

Note on this clone: At one end the junction does not follow the germline gene, possibly because of a read error. This chain joins TRBV30 and TRBJ1-3; the D is unclear. This CDR3 has 14 amino acids. The V gene's germline CDR1 is GTSNPN and CDR2 SVGIG (reference sequence). CDR3 coding DNA: TGTGCCTCCTCAGGAAATCACTCTGGAAACGCCATATATTTT. The encoded protein is CASSGNHSGNAIYF. Looking up the rest from reference TRBV30 and TRBJ1-3 gives the full variable domain: SQTIHQWPATLVQPVGSPLSLECTVEGTSNPNLYWYRQAAGRGLQLLFYSVGIGQISSEVPQNLSASRPQDRQFILSSKKLLLSDSGFYLCASSGNHSGNAIYFGEGSWLTVV.

A few counts support this clone. The chain carries TRBV29-1 and TRBJ2-3; TRBD1 is a possible D gene (7 bases). CDR1 SQVTM and CDR2 ANQGSEA come from the germline V gene. The ends were cut back, 3 bases at V and 4 bases at J, with 8 bases in the middle. The CDR3 extends over 12 amino acids. DNA of the CDR3: TGCAGCGTTGACAGGGGGGCAGATACGCAGTATTTT. Amino acid sequence: CSVDRGADTQYF.

The J gene is TRBJ2-5, the V gene TRBV5-1; 16 bases align to TRBD2. V dropped 4 bases and J dropped 1; count of bases not matched to a gene: 4. Germline CDR1 reads SGHRS; CDR2 reads YFSETQ. The CDR3 length is 17 residues. CDR3: CASSPGLAGGPQETQYF. For the CDR3, the DNA is TGCGCCAGCAGCCCGGGACTAGCGGGGGGGCCCCAAGAGACCCAGTACTTC. The variable domain in full, with the rest retrieved from reference TRBV5-1 and TRBJ2-5, is KAGVTQTPRYLIKTRGQQVTLSCSPISGHRSVSWYQQTPGQGLQFLFEYFSETQRNKGNFPGRFSGRQFSNSRSEMNVSTLELGDSALYLCASSPGLAGGPQETQYFGPGTRLLVL.

This clone was found a few times. The sample carries other DNA sequences with the same CDR3. The chain links TRBV5-1 to TRBJ2-7; 8 bases align to TRBD1. Losses at the gene ends were 6 bases for V and 0 bases for J; bases not matched to a gene: 5. Germline-derived CDR1 and CDR2 are SGHRS and YFSETQ. The CDR3 has 14 amino acids. For the CDR3, the DNA is TGCGCCAGCACTCCGGGACAGGCCTCCTACGAGCAGTACTTC. Translated: CASTPGQASYEQYF. The whole variable domain, filled in from reference TRBV5-1 and TRBJ2-7, reads KAGVTQTPRYLIKTRGQQVTLSCSPISGHRSVSWYQQTPGQGLQFLFEYFSETQRNKGNFPGRFSGRQFSNSRSEMNVSTLELGDSALYLCASTPGQASYEQYFGPGTRLTVT.

The chain combines TRBV5-4 with TRBJ2-5; TRBD1 agrees at 7 bases. The CDR3 has 15 amino acids. V was clipped by 2 bases and J by 0 bases; unmatched bases: 4. The germline CDR1 and CDR2 sequences are SGHNT and YYREEE (reference sequence). The DNA of the CDR3 is TGTGCCAGCAGCTTCCGGACAGGTCACCAAGAGACCCAGTACTTC. This codes for CASSFRTGHQETQYF.

The V gene is TRBV28, the J gene TRBJ2-6; D gene ambiguous. The germline V and J ends were trimmed by 10 bases and 2 bases, with 18 bases remaining between them. The CDR3 runs 16 residues. Germline CDR1 MDHEN, CDR2 SYDVKM. The CDR3 sequence: CATLVASGTGANVLTF. As DNA, the CDR3 is TGTGCCACCCTCGTAGCTAGTGGAACTGGGGCCAACGTCCTGACTTTC.

The chain combines TRBV11-2 with TRBJ2-7; 8 bases agree with TRBD2. The ends lost 0 bases at V and 1 base at J; junction bases unmatched: 2. Germline CDR1 is SGHAT and CDR2 is FQNNGV. The CDR3 is 15 amino acids. This CDR3 is CASSLELAVSYEQYF. DNA for the CDR3: TGTGCCAGCAGCTTAGAACTAGCGGTTTCCTACGAGCAGTACTTC.

The chain has TRBV28 and TRBJ1-4; 9 bases align to TRBD1. The CDR3 covers 18 residues. V lost 4 bases, J lost 0 bases, and 9 bases stayed unmatched. Germline lookup yields CDR1 MDHEN and CDR2 SYDVKM. The CDR3 DNA reads as TGTGCCAGCAGTTGGGACAGGGTCGAAATTGCAACTAATGAAAAACTGTTTTTT. It codes for CASSWDRVEIATNEKLFF. Full variable domain (remainder filled in from reference TRBV28 and TRBJ1-4): DVKVTQSSRYLVKRTGEKVFLECVQDMDHENMFWYRQDPGLGLRLIYFSYDVKMKEKGDIPEGYSVSREKKERFSLILESASTNQTSMYLCASSWDRVEIATNEKLFFGSGTQLSVL.

V gene TRBV18 combines with J gene TRBJ2-2; 7 bases map to TRBD1. The germline V gene encodes CDR1 KGHSH and CDR2 LQKENI. The CDR3 runs to 15 residues. V gave up 3 bases and J gave up 3 bases; unmatched junction bases: 4. CDR3 amino acids: CASSPRTGDTGELFF. Here the CDR3 DNA reads TGTGCCAGCTCACCTCGGACAGGAGACACCGGGGAGCTGTTTTTT.

The chain couples TRBV5-4 to TRBJ1-2, with D perhaps matching TRBD1 (6 bases). With 5 bases removed from V and 4 bases from J, the gap between germline ends came to 24 bases. From germline, CDR1 is SGHNT and CDR2 YYREEE (reference sequence). The CDR3 totals 17 residues. CDR3 bases: TGTGCCAGCAGGGATTCCGGGACACCGGGTGAGGGCTATGGCTACACCTTC. It encodes CASRDSGTPGEGYGYTF.

This chain connects TRBV19 to TRBJ1-3; D unclear. The CDR3 loop spans 15 amino acids. The germline CDR1 and CDR2 sequences are LNHDA and SQIVND (reference sequence). Trimming stripped 3 bases from V and 0 bases from J, with 9 bases between. In nucleotides, the CDR3 is TGTGCCAGTAGTATGGGGAGACCCTCTGGAAACACCATATATTTT. Protein sequence: CASSMGRPSGNTIYF.

V is TRBV19 and J is TRBJ2-1; 7 nucleotides match TRBD2. CDR3 length equals 15 residues. Losses at the gene ends were 6 bases for V and 0 bases for J; bases not matched to a gene: 5. The germline CDR1 and CDR2 sequences are LNHDA and SQIVND (reference sequence). The DNA for the CDR3 is TGTGCCAGTAGCACCACGGGAGGCTCCTACAATGAGCAGTTCTTC. Its protein is CASSTTGGSYNEQFF.

V usage is TRBV18 and J usage is TRBJ1-5; D not certain. CDR3 length equals 15 residues. Trimming stripped 3 bases from V and 0 bases from J, with 9 bases between. Per the germline V gene, CDR1 is KGHSH and CDR2 is LQKENI. The CDR3 DNA sequence: TGTGCCAGCTCACCGGTGAGGTATAGCAATCAGCCCCAGCATTTT. This translates into CASSPVRYSNQPQHF.

This sequence joins TRBV30 and TRBJ1-1; 10 nucleotides agree with TRBD1. CDR1 and CDR2 from the germline V gene are GTSNPN and SVGIG (reference sequence). The CDR3 has 13 residues. V lost 2 bases to trimming and J lost 4 bases; unmatched junction nucleotides: 1. CDR3 sequence: CAWSRDRGTEAFF. The DNA for the CDR3 is TGTGCCTGGAGTAGGGACAGGGGCACTGAAGCTTTCTTT.